The 27 T cell receptor beta chains below all came from one sample that was sequenced in a study of T cell responses to AZD1222 COVID-19 vaccine. Data came from immunoSEQ multiplex PCR; TCRdb stores just in-frame clones and leaves some out. Of about 110,000 clones in the sample, around 76% were seen once. Source: peripheral blood, taken on day 0 of AZD1222 vaccination. These receptors were collected from an adult in good health.

The chain employs TRBV6-5 and TRBJ1-2; possibly TRBD1 for D (5 bases). Germline values: CDR1 MNHEY, CDR2 SVGAGI. This CDR3 has 14 amino acids. V lost 7 bases and J lost 0, with 12 bases in between. The CDR3 nucleotides read TGTGCCAGCAATGCAGGGACCCCTAACTATGGCTACACCTTC. Translating gives CASNAGTPNYGYTF.

V and J are TRBV14 and TRBJ1-3; tentatively, D is TRBD1 (6 bases). CDR1 and CDR2 (germline): SGHDN, FVKESK. CDR3 length: 16 residues. V lost 0 bases and J lost 4, with 13 bases in between. CDR3 in amino acids: CASSQDPTGRGNTIYF. DNA for the CDR3: TGTGCCAGCAGCCAAGACCCCACAGGGCGCGGAAACACCATATATTTT.

This rearrangement joins TRBV6-2 or TRBV6-3 to TRBJ2-7; TRBD2 aligns across 10 bases. Germline loops: CDR1 MNHEY, CDR2 SVGEGT. The J segment lost 3 bases and the V segment lost 5 bases, leaving 19 bases of the junction unmatched. This CDR3 has 19 amino acids. The chain's CDR3 is CASSTQGLASPSSVYEQYF. CDR3 coding DNA: TGTGCCAGCAGTACGCAGGGACTAGCGTCCCCCTCGTCGGTCTACGAGCAGTACTTC.

The chain links TRBV6-5 to TRBJ2-2; 8 positions agree with TRBD1. After removal of 4 bases from V and 0 bases from J, the junction contained 1 base not matched to a gene. Germline CDR1 and CDR2: MNHEY and SVGAGI. The CDR3 has 15 amino acids. The CDR3 protein is CASSLDRANTGELFF. The CDR3 nucleotides are TGTGCCAGCAGTTTGGACAGGGCGAACACCGGGGAGCTGTTTTTT.

V is TRBV7-6 and J is TRBJ1-6; weak D call: TRBD1 (5 bases). The germline V and J ends were trimmed by 4 bases and 6 bases, with 16 bases remaining between them. Germline V gene lookup returns CDR1 SGHVS and CDR2 FNYEAQ. The length of the CDR3 is 16 residues. The CDR3 DNA is TGTGCCAGCAGCTCCCGGGACCGACGGACTAATTCACCCCTCCACTTT. Amino acids: CASSSRDRRTNSPLHF.

This chain connects TRBV4-2 to TRBJ1-1; the D is unclear. The CDR3 is made up of 13 amino acids. CDR1 is LGHNA, CDR2 YNFKEQ, per germline. Trimming pared 3 bases from V and 1 base from J, leaving 6 bases between. CDR3 region: CASSHDWNTEAFF. The CDR3 nucleotides read TGTGCCAGCAGCCATGACTGGAACACTGAAGCTTTCTTT.

The genes are TRBV19 and TRBJ1-5; no definite D call. Trimming stripped 4 bases from V and 2 bases from J, with 9 bases between. CDR3 length equals 14 residues. Germline CDR1 LNHDA, CDR2 SQIVND (reference sequence). CDR3 sequence reads: CASSRAGGNQPQHF. Here the CDR3 DNA reads TGTGCCAGTAGTAGAGCCGGGGGCAATCAGCCCCAGCATTTT.

The chain is built from TRBV7-2 and TRBJ2-5; TRBD2 agrees at 10 bases. The J segment lost 4 bases and the V segment lost 2 bases, leaving 7 bases of the junction unmatched. This CDR3 has 16 residues. CDR1 is SGHTA and CDR2 is FQGNSA in the germline V gene. The CDR3 DNA follows: TGTGCCAGCAGCTTATCCCCTAGCGGGGGTTTAGAGACCCAGTACTTC. Its protein is CASSLSPSGGLETQYF.

For this clone: Other DNA sequences of this sample code for an identical CDR3. The rearrangement joins TRBV6-1 to TRBJ1-2; the D is unclear. This CDR3 is 11 amino acids long. The ends were cut back, 1 base at V and 8 bases at J, with 5 bases in the middle. CDR1 is MNHNS and CDR2 is SASEGT in the germline V gene. CDR3 sequence: CASSEVGGYTF. The CDR3 region has the DNA TGTGCCAGCAGTGAAGTGGGCGGCTACACCTTC.

The gene calls are TRBV27 and TRBJ2-2; a weak D match, TRBD2 (6 bases). Germline-derived CDR1 and CDR2 are MNHEY and SMNVEV (reference sequence). The V gene lost 5 bases and the J gene lost 6 bases, with 22 bases spanning the gap. This CDR3 region has 17 residues. The CDR3 reads CASSPLGGERRSGELFF. CDR3 nucleotides: TGTGCCAGCAGTCCCCTCGGCGGGGAACGTCGATCCGGGGAGCTGTTTTTT.

This clone turned up a few times. V usage is TRBV19 and J usage is TRBJ1-5; the D is unclear. The length of the CDR3 is 14 residues. Trimming pared 4 bases from V and 2 bases from J, leaving 9 bases between. Germline assignment: CDR1 LNHDA and CDR2 SQIVND (reference sequence). CDR3 loop: CASSTLLGNQPQHF. The CDR3 bases are TGTGCCAGTAGTACCCTTTTGGGCAATCAGCCCCAGCATTTT.

The CDR3 nucleotides read TGTGCCAGCAGCCTCTTCGGGGGGGCCTACGAGCAGTACTTC. Protein sequence: CASSLFGGAYEQYF. The gene calls are TRBV11-3 and TRBJ2-7, with 8 bases aligning to TRBD2. Germline loops: CDR1 SGHNT, CDR2 YENEEA. Losses at the gene ends were 5 bases for V and 2 bases for J; bases not matched to a gene: 5. The CDR3 runs to 14 residues.

V gene TRBV2 combines with J gene TRBJ1-1; no reliable D call. Germline CDR1 SNHLY, CDR2 FYNNEI. Trimming took off 2 bases at V and 0 bases at J, with 7 bases between the two ends. The CDR3 runs 14 residues. The CDR3 sequence is CASSERWLNTEAFF. CDR3 DNA: TGTGCCAGCAGTGAAAGGTGGCTGAACACTGAAGCTTTCTTT.

The chain has TRBV7-2 and TRBJ2-3; D possibly corresponds to TRBD2 (6 bases). The V end lost 2 bases, the J end lost 0 bases, and 15 bases lay between the germline ends. The CDR3 loop spans 17 amino acids. Germline V CDR1 and CDR2: SGHTA, FQGNSA. In nucleotides, the CDR3 is TGTGCCAGCAGCTTATATATTGCCGGGGGTAGCACAGATACGCAGTATTTT. Amino acid sequence: CASSLYIAGGSTDTQYF. The full variable domain, completed using reference TRBV7-2 and TRBJ2-3, is GAGVSQSPSNKVTEKGKDVELRCDPISGHTALYWYRQSLGQGLEFLIYFQGNSAPDKSGLPSDRFSAERTGGSVSTLTIQRTQQEDSAVYLCASSLYIAGGSTDTQYFGPGTRLTVL.

CDR3 region: CATVRGPQPTSTDTQYF. The CDR3 coding sequence is TGTGCCACTGTTCGGGGCCCTCAACCCACTAGCACAGATACGCAGTATTTT. V and J are TRBV24-1 and TRBJ2-3; either TRBD1 or TRBD2 may supply D (5 bases each). With 10 bases removed from V and 0 bases from J, the gap between germline ends came to 22 bases. The germline V gene encodes CDR1 KGHDR and CDR2 SFDVKD. The CDR3 extends over 17 amino acids.

The J gene is TRBJ1-1, the V gene TRBV2; 7 nucleotides agree with TRBD1. The V segment lost 4 bases and the J segment 0 bases; nucleotides outside the gene matches: 14. Germline V gene data show CDR1 as SNHLY and CDR2 as FYNNEI. CDR3 length: 18 amino acids. CDR3 in amino acids: CASSVDPQGIGMNTEAFF. The CDR3 coding sequence is TGTGCCAGCAGTGTGGACCCACAGGGGATCGGCATGAACACTGAAGCTTTCTTT. Full variable domain (remainder filled in from reference TRBV2 and TRBJ1-1): EPEVTQTPSHQVTQMGQEVILRCVPISNHLYFYWYRQILGQKVEFLVSFYNNEISEKSEIFDDQFSVERPDGSNFTLKIRSTKLEDSAMYFCASSVDPQGIGMNTEAFFGQGTRLTVV.

This rearrangement joins TRBV30 to TRBJ1-4, with no clear D. CDR1 and CDR2 (germline): GTSNPN, SVGIG (reference sequence). The CDR3 extends over 15 amino acids. V lost 0 bases to trimming and J lost 0 bases, with 8 bases between them. CDR3 in DNA: TGTGCCTGGAGTGTACTTCAGGCAACTAATGAAAAACTGTTTTTT. This encodes CAWSVLQATNEKLFF.

The chain joins TRBV6-1 to TRBJ1-2, with D perhaps matching TRBD1 (6 bases). With 5 bases removed from V and 4 bases from J, the gap between germline ends came to 8 bases. The CDR3 extends over 12 amino acids. Per germline, CDR1 MNHNS and CDR2 SASEGT. The CDR3: CASSQGTYGYTF. The CDR3 DNA sequence: TGTGCCAGCAGTCAGGGGACCTATGGCTACACCTTC.

CDR3: CASSPIGGGRTDTQYF. CDR3 nucleotide sequence: TGTGCCAGCAGCCCTATAGGGGGGGGTCGCACAGATACGCAGTATTTT. The chain links TRBV3-1 (or the pseudogene TRBV3-2) to TRBJ2-3; D is possibly TRBD2 (7 bases). Trimming took off 4 bases at V and 1 base at J, with 15 bases between the two ends. The CDR3 has 16 amino acids. The germline gives CDR1 LGHDT, CDR2 YNNKEL (reference sequence).

This clone was counted a few times. The V gene is TRBV14, the J gene TRBJ1-1; 7 positions agree with TRBD1. This CDR3 spans 15 amino acids. Unmatched junction bases numbered 9, after V lost 2 bases and J lost 6 bases. Per the germline V gene, CDR1 is SGHDN and CDR2 is FVKESK. In DNA, the CDR3 is TGTGCCAGCAGCCAATTTCGGGCAGGGGGGGCTGAAGCTTTCTTT. This sequence encodes CASSQFRAGGAEAFF.

The chain has TRBV7-6 and TRBJ1-2; a weak D match, TRBD1 (5 bases). Germline CDR1 and CDR2: SGHVS and FNYEAQ. Trimming removed 5 bases at V and 3 bases at J, with 22 bases between. This CDR3 spans 17 amino acids. CDR3 loop: CASSPGIRGIDYYGYTF. The CDR3 bases are TGTGCCAGCAGCCCGGGAATCCGGGGGATCGACTACTATGGCTACACCTTC.

The chain joins TRBV3-1 (or the pseudogene TRBV3-2) to TRBJ1-4; TRBD1 matches at 8 bases. This CDR3 comprises 15 residues. Trimming cost V 3 bases and J 8 bases; bases outside gene matches: 8. Germline CDR1 is LGHDT and CDR2 is YNNKEL (reference sequence). In DNA form, the CDR3 reads TGTGCCAGCAGCCAGTGGGACAGGAGGGGCGAAAAACTGTTTTTT. It yields the protein CASSQWDRRGEKLFF.

This chain joins TRBV7-9 and TRBJ1-5, with no clear D. The CDR3 length is 15 residues. Germline loops: CDR1 SEHNR, CDR2 FQNEAQ (reference sequence). Trimming took off 1 base at V and 6 bases at J, with 13 bases between the two ends. The CDR3 loop reads CASSLGEPWSQPQHF. The CDR3 DNA reads as TGTGCCAGCAGCTTAGGGGAACCCTGGAGTCAGCCCCAGCATTTT.

The chain employs TRBV7-3 and TRBJ2-7; 9 nucleotides agree with TRBD2. J gave up 0 bases and V 4 bases, and 13 bases lay outside the gene matches. The germline V gene encodes CDR1 SGHTA and CDR2 FQGTGA. The CDR3 length is 18 residues. CDR3 nucleotide sequence: TGTGCCAGCAGCTCCCCCAAAAGAAGACTAGCGGTCTCCTACGAGCAGTACTTC. This gives the protein CASSSPKRRLAVSYEQYF.

V usage is TRBV7-2 and J usage is TRBJ1-1; 7 bases fit TRBD1. The trim removed 2 bases at V and 11 bases at J, leaving 11 bases unmatched. Germline V gives CDR1 SGHTA, CDR2 FQGNSA. The CDR3 runs 14 residues. The CDR3 DNA follows: TGTGCCAGCAGCTTAATGGAGGGGGCGAAAGGCGCTTTCTTT. It is translated as CASSLMEGAKGAFF. Variable domain in full (rest from reference TRBV7-2 and TRBJ1-1): GAGVSQSPSNKVTEKGKDVELRCDPISGHTALYWYRQSLGQGLEFLIYFQGNSAPDKSGLPSDRFSAERTGGSVSTLTIQRTQQEDSAVYLCASSLMEGAKGAFFGQGTRLTVV.

The chain recombines TRBV7-2 with TRBJ1-2; 9 bases map to TRBD1. Per germline, CDR1 SGHTA and CDR2 FQGNSA. CDR3 size: 14 residues. The trim removed 5 bases at V and 6 bases at J, leaving 7 bases unmatched. The CDR3 loop is CASSLETGGNGYTF. The DNA for the CDR3 is TGTGCCAGCAGCCTAGAAACAGGGGGCAATGGCTACACCTTC.

The rearrangement links TRBV3-1 (or the pseudogene TRBV3-2) to TRBJ1-1; tentatively, D is TRBD1 (6 bases). V lost 5 bases to trimming and J lost 6 bases, with 16 bases between them. Germline CDR1 LGHDT, CDR2 YNNKEL (reference sequence). The CDR3 consists of 14 residues. The CDR3 region has the DNA TGTGCCAGCAGCTCCCTTGGGGGGCAGGCTGAAGCTTTCTTT. This translates into CASSSLGGQAEAFF.